This T cell receptor beta chain originates from a study of early T cells in non-severe SARS-CoV-2 infection (dated by TCRdb to about 2021). About the study as a whole: Bulk RNA from unsorted whole blood was used for TCR sequencing, so alpha and beta chains could not be paired. General findings and caveats noted by the study authors: VDJdb matching was skewed toward anti-spike CD8 responses and likely underestimated virus-specific expansions, missing private and CD4 specificities.

The CDR3 spans 13 residues, from the cysteine through the phenylalanine. CDR3 DNA is the only sequence kept; it has 39 bases, read in frame from the first base. Deletion took 0 bases off V and 5 bases off J, with a span of 8 bases between the germline ends. Taken from the germline V gene, the CDR1 and CDR2 loops are MNHNS and SASEGT. This clonotype has just one count. What this receptor recognizes is not known. Per-base quality was not reported, and no clone a single base away is much larger than it. On its own, one read is weak support. The library was built by means of 5' RACE. Sequencing was carried out with a NextSeq 500. The TCR library protocol attached unique molecular identifiers to individual cDNA molecules to correct for sequencing error and PCR bias. TCR alpha and beta chains were both sequenced, and the abundances of alpha and beta sequences in each sample were closely correlated with each other. The study's own analysis went as follows. Decombinator V4 was used to perform V gene, J gene and CDR3 annotation of TCR sequences. TCRs were defined as expanded if a significant change between any two time points was detected under a Poisson model with p below 0.0001. Abundances of TCRs were expressed as counts per million after normalisation to the total number of TCRs sequenced in each sample. TRAV1-2 paired with TRAJ12, TRAJ20 or TRAJ33 defined MAIT TCRs, while TRAV10 paired with TRAJ18 defined iNKT TCRs. VDJdb, accessed 1 November 2021, was searched for CMV, EBV and SARS-CoV-2 annotated TCRs, with TCRs annotated for multiple antigens excluded. Using fastp trimming at Q25 and MiXCR clonotype assembly, TCRdb reanalyzed the public sequencing data and kept in-frame beta chains. Here each entry gathers all rows of one CDR3 protein and keeps the most common genes and DNA. TCRdb, rather than the study authors, made the V and J calls. This sample holds about 90,000 distinct CDR3 sequences; about 12% were observed only once. Clones ranked in the top ten supply approximately 4.7% of the sample.

The study was a case-control design nested within a healthcare worker cohort in London, UK, with weekly nasopharyngeal swab PCR tests and blood sampling. Healthcare workers were recruited between 23 and 31 March 2020, during the week of the UK lockdown, and were followed weekly for up to roughly 16 weeks. The receptor was isolated from an adult who was a healthcare worker with PCR-confirmed SARS-CoV-2 infection or an uninfected control (not recorded which). The rearrangement joined TRBV6-1 to TRBJ2-7; the D call could be TRBD1 or TRBD2, with each sharing 6 bases. Sequences were derived from whole blood, sampled at baseline. The nucleotide sequence is given as TGTGCCAGCAGTGAAGCGGGGGGCAACGAGCAGTACTTC. It translates as CASSEAGGNEQYF.